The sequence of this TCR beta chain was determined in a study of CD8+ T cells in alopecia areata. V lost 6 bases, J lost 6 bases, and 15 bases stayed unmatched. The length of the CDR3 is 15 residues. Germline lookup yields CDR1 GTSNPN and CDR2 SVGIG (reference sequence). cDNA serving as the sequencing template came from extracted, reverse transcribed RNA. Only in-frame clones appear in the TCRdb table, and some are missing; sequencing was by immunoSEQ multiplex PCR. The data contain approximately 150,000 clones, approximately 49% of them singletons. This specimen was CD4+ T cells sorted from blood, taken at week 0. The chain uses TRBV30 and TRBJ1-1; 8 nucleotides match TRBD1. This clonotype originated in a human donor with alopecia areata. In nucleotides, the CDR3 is TGTGCCTGTTCAACCTTTGGGACAGGTAGAGCTGAAGCTTTCTTT. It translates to CACSTFGTGRAEAFF.